Listed here is a single T cell receptor (beta chain). The sample originates from a study of CD8+ T cells in alopecia areata. Indicated treatment: oral pan-JAK inhibitor, 5-10 mg twice daily. From alopecia areata patients, lesional scalp punch biopsies and peripheral blood were collected. Trimming stripped 0 bases from V and 7 bases from J, with 7 bases between. Germline values: CDR1 LNHNV, CDR2 YYDKDF (reference sequence). CDR3 length equals 13 residues. Sequencing templates came from extracted RNA that was reverse transcribed into cDNA. Data came from immunoSEQ multiplex PCR; TCRdb stores just in-frame clones and leaves some out. The top ten hold 0.75% to 0.95% of the sample, which has about 250,000 clones, about three fifths seen once.

The chain employs TRBV15 and TRBJ1-5; tentative D call: TRBD1 (6 bases). The sequence derives from a human donor with alopecia areata. Sequencing used CD4+ T cells sorted from blood, obtained between weeks 51 and 54, from a patient treated with tofacitinib. Here the CDR3 reads CATSRDGTQPQHF. The DNA for the CDR3 is TGTGCCACCAGCAGAGATGGGACACAGCCCCAGCATTTT.